These 8 T cell receptor beta chains share one sample of origin, sequenced in a study of cytomegalovirus exposure and HLA in healthy donors. The PCR contained 60 Vbeta and 13 Jbeta primers. Assay: immunoSEQ multiplex PCR; the TCRdb copy retains only in-frame clones and omits some. Of some 200,000 clones in the sample, roughly 84% were seen once. The sequenced material came from PBMCs. The receptor source for this set is a woman between 50 and 59 years old in good health and CMV-seropositive.

V and J are TRBV9 and TRBJ1-3; a weak D match, TRBD1 (5 bases). Germline V gene sequence: CDR1 SGDLS, CDR2 YYNGEE. The CDR3 is 14 amino acids. The ends were cut back, 4 bases at V and 1 base at J, with 9 bases in the middle. CDR3 region: CASSLEGSGNTIYF. The CDR3 DNA is TGTGCCAGCAGCCTAGAGGGGTCTGGAAACACCATATATTTT.

The chain uses TRBV5-1 and TRBJ1-2; 11 nucleotides match TRBD1. J was trimmed by 7 bases and V by 3 bases; bases with no gene match: 5. From germline, CDR1 is SGHRS and CDR2 YFSETQ. This CDR3 is built from 14 residues. The CDR3 here is CASSWGQGEGGYTF. The CDR3 DNA reads as TGCGCCAGCAGCTGGGGACAGGGGGAAGGTGGCTACACCTTC.

This clone was seen only a few times. A junction boundary mismatches the germline segment, possibly from a read error. The CDR3, as DNA: TGTGCTAGCAGCAGAAGCGGGGGAGCAGATACGCAGTATTTT. The encoded protein is CASSRSGGADTQYF. This chain joins TRBV7-7 and TRBJ2-3, with 8 bases lining up with TRBD2. The V gene's germline CDR1 is SSHAT and CDR2 FNYEAQ (reference sequence). The CDR3 is made up of 14 amino acids.

The V and J genes are TRBV5-1 and TRBJ1-4; D perhaps matches TRBD1 (6 bases). With 7 bases removed from V and 3 bases from J, the gap between germline ends came to 10 bases. The CDR3 sequence is 13 residues long. The germline V gene encodes CDR1 SGHRS and CDR2 YFSETQ. The CDR3 region has the DNA TGCGCCAGCTCCAGGGGAGCTAATGAAAAACTGTTTTTT. Protein sequence: CASSRGANEKLFF. Filled out from reference TRBV5-1 and TRBJ1-4, the complete variable domain reads KAGVTQTPRYLIKTRGQQVTLSCSPISGHRSVSWYQQTPGQGLQFLFEYFSETQRNKGNFPGRFSGRQFSNSRSEMNVSTLELGDSALYLCASSRGANEKLFFGSGTQLSVL.

Notes on this clone: The germline gene is not matched at one end of the junction; a read error may be the cause. The V call is TRBV7-7, the J call TRBJ2-3; no clear D. The germline CDR1 and CDR2 sequences are SSHAT and FNYEAQ (reference sequence). The CDR3 contains 13 residues. The CDR3 loop reads CASSPESTDTQYF. The CDR3 DNA reads as TGTGCTAGCAGCCCGGAGAGCACAGATACGCAGTATTTT.

The gene calls are TRBV7-2 and TRBJ2-1; D might be TRBD2 (7 bases). V was pared by 5 bases and J by 4 bases, with 18 bases between. The germline gives CDR1 SGHTA, CDR2 FQGNSA. The length of the CDR3 is 16 residues. CDR3 loop: CASSGVAGRGYNEQFF. The CDR3 DNA reads as TGTGCCAGCAGCGGCGTAGCGGGTAGGGGGTACAATGAGCAGTTCTTC.

The genes are TRBV5-8 and TRBJ2-7, with 7 positions matching TRBD1. Germline V gene lookup returns CDR1 SGHTS and CDR2 YDEGEE. This CDR3 is 14 amino acids long. The V gene end was trimmed by 4 bases and the J gene end by 3 bases; junction bases not matched to a gene: 7. The CDR3 region is CASSPTGTDYEQYF. CDR3 DNA sequence: TGTGCCAGCAGCCCCACCGGGACAGACTACGAGCAGTACTTC.

This clone was detected once. This chain uses TRBV11-2 with TRBJ1-4, with 8 bases fitting TRBD1. The V segment lost 0 bases and the J segment 11 bases; nucleotides outside the gene matches: 8. This CDR3 comprises 15 residues. In germline, CDR1 is SGHAT, CDR2 FQNNGV. In DNA form, the CDR3 reads TGTGCCAGCAGCTTAGAGGGACAGGCCCTCGGGAAACTGTTTTTT. Protein sequence: CASSLEGQALGKLFF.